This T cell receptor beta chain derives from a study of T cells in Graves' hyperthyroidism and ophthalmopathy. Each 10 ml fresh peripheral blood draw supplied the PBMCs. This clonotype was detected many times. Its specificity is not known. Researchers amplified the TCR beta CDR3 regions from RNA transcripts. HTBI primers were used for first-round RT-PCR of the TCR CDR3. TCRdb re-derived calls from the multiplex PCR reads in MiXCR, one entry per CDR3 protein. The sample lists a few hundred thousand distinct CDR3 sequences, less than 25% occurring once. Study-wide results and caveats: Peripheral blood also featured most of the thyroid clonotypes expanded above 0.001.

The V gene lost 10 bases and the J gene lost 0 bases, with 18 bases spanning the gap. The CDR3 sequence is 15 residues long. This receptor was taken from a man between 18 and 29 years old with Graves' hyperthyroidism. The sample taken for sequencing was blood. V and J are TRBV12-3 or TRBV12-4 and TRBJ1-2, with D unclear. As DNA, the CDR3 is TGTGCCACCCATGGGAGGGTTGATGCTAACTATGGCTACACCTTC. Amino acid sequence: CATHGRVDANYGYTF.